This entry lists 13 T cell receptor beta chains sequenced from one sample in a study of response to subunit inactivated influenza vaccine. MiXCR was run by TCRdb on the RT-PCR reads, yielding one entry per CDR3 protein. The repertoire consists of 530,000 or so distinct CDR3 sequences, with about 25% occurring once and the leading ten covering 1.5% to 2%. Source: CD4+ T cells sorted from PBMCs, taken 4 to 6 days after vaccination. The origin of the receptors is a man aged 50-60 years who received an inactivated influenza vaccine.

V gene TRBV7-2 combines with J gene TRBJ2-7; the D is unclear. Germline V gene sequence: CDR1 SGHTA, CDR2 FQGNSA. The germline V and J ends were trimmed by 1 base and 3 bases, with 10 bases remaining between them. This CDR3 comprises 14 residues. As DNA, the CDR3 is TGTGCCAGCAGCTTAGAGTCCCGATACTACGAGCAGTACTTC. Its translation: CASSLESRYYEQYF.

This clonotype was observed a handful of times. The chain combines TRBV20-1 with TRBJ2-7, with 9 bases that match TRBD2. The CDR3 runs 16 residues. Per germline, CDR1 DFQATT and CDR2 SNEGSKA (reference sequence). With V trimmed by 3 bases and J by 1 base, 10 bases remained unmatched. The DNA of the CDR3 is TGCAGTGCTAGGGATCCTAGCGGGGCCATGTCCTACGAGCAGTACTTC. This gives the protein CSARDPSGAMSYEQYF.

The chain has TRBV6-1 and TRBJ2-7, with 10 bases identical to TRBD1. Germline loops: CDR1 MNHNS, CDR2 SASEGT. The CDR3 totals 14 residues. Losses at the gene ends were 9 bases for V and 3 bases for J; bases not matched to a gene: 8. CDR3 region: CASRLDRGVYEQYF. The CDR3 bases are TGTGCCAGTAGGTTGGACAGGGGGGTCTACGAGCAGTACTTC.

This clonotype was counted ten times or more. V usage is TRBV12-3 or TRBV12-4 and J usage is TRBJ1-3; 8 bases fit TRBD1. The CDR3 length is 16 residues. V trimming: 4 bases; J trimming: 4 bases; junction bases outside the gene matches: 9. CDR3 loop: CASSSQDRVTGNTIYF. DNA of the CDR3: TGTGCCAGCAGTTCCCAGGACAGGGTGACCGGAAACACCATATATTTT.

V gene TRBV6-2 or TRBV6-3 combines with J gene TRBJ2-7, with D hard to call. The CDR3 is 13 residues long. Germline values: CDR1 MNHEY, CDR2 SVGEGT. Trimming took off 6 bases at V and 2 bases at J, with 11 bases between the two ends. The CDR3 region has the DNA TGTGCCAGCAGGGTGGGCGGCCCCTACGAGCAGTACTTC. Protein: CASRVGGPYEQYF.

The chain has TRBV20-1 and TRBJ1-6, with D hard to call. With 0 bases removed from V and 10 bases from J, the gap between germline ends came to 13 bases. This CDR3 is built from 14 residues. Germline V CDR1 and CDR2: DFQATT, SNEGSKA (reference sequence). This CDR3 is CSARDNRNDSPLHF. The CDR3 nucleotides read TGCAGTGCTAGAGATAACCGCAACGACTCACCCCTCCACTTT.

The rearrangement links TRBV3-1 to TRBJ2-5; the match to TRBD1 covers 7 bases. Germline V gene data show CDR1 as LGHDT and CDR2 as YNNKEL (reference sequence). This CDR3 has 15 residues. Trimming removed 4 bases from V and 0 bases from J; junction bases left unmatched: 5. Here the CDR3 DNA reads TGTGCCAGCAGCCGGGACAGAACGTACCAAGAGACCCAGTACTTC. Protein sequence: CASSRDRTYQETQYF.

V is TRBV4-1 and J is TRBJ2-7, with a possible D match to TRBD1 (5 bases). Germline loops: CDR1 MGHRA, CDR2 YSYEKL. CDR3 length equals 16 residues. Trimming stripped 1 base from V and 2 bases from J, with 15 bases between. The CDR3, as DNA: TGCGCCAGCAGCCAAGTAGGTCCAGGGTATCCCTACGAGCAGTACTTC. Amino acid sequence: CASSQVGPGYPYEQYF.

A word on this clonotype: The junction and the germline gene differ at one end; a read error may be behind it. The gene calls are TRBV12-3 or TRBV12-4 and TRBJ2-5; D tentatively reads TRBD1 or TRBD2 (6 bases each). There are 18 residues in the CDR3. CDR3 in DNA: TGTGCCCGCAGTTTAGACTATAAGAGACTAGGGGGCCAAGAGACCCAGTACTTC. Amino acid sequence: CARSLDYKRLGGQETQYF.

CDR3 region: CATSDFTRAGDTQYF. DNA of the CDR3: TGTGCCACCAGTGATTTCACTCGGGCTGGAGATACGCAGTATTTT. This chain joins TRBV24-1 and TRBJ2-3; D is unclear. CDR1 and CDR2 from the germline V gene are KGHDR and SFDVKD. CDR3 length: 15 amino acids. Trimming cost V 1 base and J 5 bases, with 12 bases left between them.

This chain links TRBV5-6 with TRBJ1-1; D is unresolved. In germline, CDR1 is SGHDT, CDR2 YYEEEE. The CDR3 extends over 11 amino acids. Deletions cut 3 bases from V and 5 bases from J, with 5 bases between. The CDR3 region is CASSWATEAFF. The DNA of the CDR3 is TGTGCCAGCAGCTGGGCGACTGAAGCTTTCTTT. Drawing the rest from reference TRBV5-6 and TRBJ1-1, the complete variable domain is DAGVTQSPTHLIKTRGQQVTLRCSPKSGHDTVSWYQQALGQGPQFIFQYYEEEERQRGNFPDRFSGHQFPNYSSELNVNALLLGDSALYLCASSWATEAFFGQGTRLTVV.

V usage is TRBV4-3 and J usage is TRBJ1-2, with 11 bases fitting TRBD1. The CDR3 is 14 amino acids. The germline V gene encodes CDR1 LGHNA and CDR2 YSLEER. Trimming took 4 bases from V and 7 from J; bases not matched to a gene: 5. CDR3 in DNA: TGCGCCAGCAGCCCCGGACAGGGGGCGGTTGGCTACACCTTC. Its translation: CASSPGQGAVGYTF.

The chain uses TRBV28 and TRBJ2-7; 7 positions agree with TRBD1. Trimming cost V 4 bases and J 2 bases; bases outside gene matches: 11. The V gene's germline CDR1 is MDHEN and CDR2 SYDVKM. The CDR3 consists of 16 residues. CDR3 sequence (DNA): TGTGCCAGCAGTTCAGGGCACAGGGGCCTCACCTACGAGCAGTACTTC. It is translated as CASSSGHRGLTYEQYF.